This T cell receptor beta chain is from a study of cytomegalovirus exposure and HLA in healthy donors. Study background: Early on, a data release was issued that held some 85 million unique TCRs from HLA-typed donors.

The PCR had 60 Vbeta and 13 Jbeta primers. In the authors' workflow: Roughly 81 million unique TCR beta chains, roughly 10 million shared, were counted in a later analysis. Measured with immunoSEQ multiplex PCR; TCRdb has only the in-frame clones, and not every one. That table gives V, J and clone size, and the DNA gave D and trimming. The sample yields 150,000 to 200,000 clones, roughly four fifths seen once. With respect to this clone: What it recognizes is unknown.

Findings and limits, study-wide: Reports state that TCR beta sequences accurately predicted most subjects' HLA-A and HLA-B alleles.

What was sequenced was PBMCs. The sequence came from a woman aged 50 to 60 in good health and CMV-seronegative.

The CDR3 coding sequence is TGTGCCAGCAGGTACAGGGCTGACCAAGAGACCCAGTACTTC. It yields the protein CASRYRADQETQYF. This chain connects TRBV27 to TRBJ2-5, with D tentatively TRBD1 (6 bases). Trimming took 6 bases from V and 0 from J, leaving 11 bases between them. The germline gives CDR1 MNHEY, CDR2 SMNVEV (reference sequence). The CDR3 is 14 amino acids.